This passage covers 19 T cell receptor beta chains from one sample sequenced in a study of shared clonotypes between healthy human individuals (dated by TCRdb to the early 2020s). The protocol used for the library was the immunoSEQ multiplex PCR assay. The clones in this table, taken by TCRdb from immuneACCESS, are in-frame only. Not every clone is retained; where verified, under half of the shortfall comes from an unresolved V gene, and the cause of the rest is unknown. The sample table lists roughly 500,000 clones, 81% of them with a count of one. The top ten hold 9.5% to 15% of the sample. Specimen: PBMCs. These receptors were taken from a woman aged 40 to 49 in good health. Some clones in this sample may be carry-over from other donors' samples.

The chain employs TRBV10-3 and TRBJ2-7, with 9 positions matching TRBD1. With 6 bases clipped from V and 3 bases from J, the junction kept 6 bases outside the gene matches. Germline CDR1 ENHRY, CDR2 SYGVKD. CDR3 length: 14 residues. CDR3 coding DNA: TGTGCCATCAGCAGGACAGGGGAAGGCTACGAGCAGTACTTC. This gives the protein CAISRTGEGYEQYF.

A few counts support this clone. V gene TRBV27 combines with J gene TRBJ2-7; 10 bases line up with TRBD2. With V trimmed by 5 bases and J by 3 bases, 4 bases remained unmatched. Germline CDR1 reads MNHEY; CDR2 reads SMNVEV (reference sequence). The CDR3 extends over 14 amino acids. This CDR3 is CASSLAGDFYEQYF. CDR3 DNA: TGTGCCAGCAGTCTAGCGGGAGATTTCTACGAGCAGTACTTC.

The chain recombines TRBV29-1 with TRBJ1-3; D remains ambiguous. There are 11 residues in the CDR3. V lost 6 bases and J lost 3, with 6 bases in between. Germline V gives CDR1 SQVTM, CDR2 ANQGSEA. The DNA for the CDR3 is TGCAGCGTCCACCATGGAAACACCATATATTTT. Protein: CSVHHGNTIYF.

V and J are TRBV27 and TRBJ2-1; a possible D gene is TRBD2 (5 bases). Germline V gives CDR1 MNHEY, CDR2 SMNVEV (reference sequence). The CDR3 has 14 amino acids. The V end was cut by 5 bases, the J end by 2 bases, with 10 bases between. The CDR3 sequence is CASSPGNTYNEQFF. Here the CDR3 DNA reads TGTGCCAGCAGTCCGGGAAACACCTACAATGAGCAGTTCTTC.

The chain carries TRBV7-9 and TRBJ1-2; 8 nucleotides line up with TRBD1. Germline V gene lookup returns CDR1 SEHNR and CDR2 FQNEAQ (reference sequence). CDR3 length equals 15 residues. Trimming cost V 6 bases and J 2 bases; bases outside gene matches: 8. The CDR3 coding sequence is TGTGCCAGCAGAGAGCCGGGACAGGACAACTATGGCTACACCTTC. This codes for CASREPGQDNYGYTF.

This clone was counted a single time. The gene calls are TRBV7-9 and TRBJ2-1; the match to TRBD2 covers 11 bases. This CDR3 spans 15 amino acids. J was trimmed by 7 bases and V by 2 bases; bases with no gene match: 4. In germline, CDR1 is SEHNR, CDR2 FQNEAQ (reference sequence). The DNA for the CDR3 is TGTGCCAGCAGCTTACGAATAGCGGGGGGGAATGAGCAGTTCTTC. Its translation is CASSLRIAGGNEQFF.

This clone was counted many times. The chain's CDR3 is CASSPFSGRAQDTQYF. The CDR3 nucleotides read TGTGCCAGCAGCCCATTTAGCGGGAGGGCCCAAGATACGCAGTATTTT. The chain combines TRBV7-2 with TRBJ2-3; 11 bases align to TRBD2. Trimming removed 5 bases from V and 5 bases from J; junction bases left unmatched: 9. Germline assignment: CDR1 SGHTA and CDR2 FQGNSA. This CDR3 comprises 16 residues.

V and J are TRBV29-1 and TRBJ2-1; unclear D gene. The germline V gene encodes CDR1 SQVTM and CDR2 ANQGSEA. With 5 bases removed from V and 0 bases from J, the gap between germline ends came to 11 bases. The CDR3 sequence is 14 residues long. The CDR3 loop reads CSVSTPSSYNEQFF. CDR3 nucleotide sequence: TGCAGCGTTTCTACCCCGAGCTCCTACAATGAGCAGTTCTTC.

The DNA of the CDR3 is TGTGCCAGCAGGTTGACTAGCGGGAGGGATGAGCAGTTCTTC. Its protein product is CASRLTSGRDEQFF. V gene TRBV2 combines with J gene TRBJ2-1; TRBD2 matches at 14 bases. The V and J ends lost 6 bases and 8 bases, in that order; junction bases with no gene match: 3. The CDR3 runs to 14 residues. Germline loops: CDR1 SNHLY, CDR2 FYNNEI.

The V call is TRBV14, the J call TRBJ2-7; no firm D call. Germline assignment: CDR1 SGHDN and CDR2 FVKESK. V gave up 1 base and J gave up 1 base, with 8 bases separating them. The length of the CDR3 is 14 residues. Written as DNA, the CDR3 is TGTGCCAGCAGCCAAGCTCACAGTTCCTACGAGCAGTACTTC. Amino acid sequence: CASSQAHSSYEQYF. The full variable domain, with the rest looked up from reference TRBV14 and TRBJ2-7, is EAGVTQFPSHSVIEKGQTVTLRCDPISGHDNLYWYRRVMGKEIKFLLHFVKESKQDESGMPNNRFLAERTGGTYSTLKVQPAELEDSGVYFCASSQAHSSYEQYFGPGTRLTVT.

This chain joins TRBV11-1 and TRBJ2-7; 9 nucleotides match TRBD1. V shed 5 bases, J shed 6 bases, and the junction held 8 bases outside the gene matches. Germline assignment: CDR1 SGHAT and CDR2 FQDESV (reference sequence). This CDR3 spans 14 amino acids. CDR3 bases: TGTGCCAGCAGCCCCCGGGACAGGGTTGTCGAGCAGTACTTC. Its translation is CASSPRDRVVEQYF.

Points on this clone: It differs at one base from a far larger clone, so likely a read error. The genes are TRBV7-2 and TRBJ2-7; D uncertain. Germline lookup yields CDR1 SGHTA and CDR2 FQGNSA. The CDR3 spans 11 residues. The V and J ends lost 5 bases and 7 bases respectively, with 9 bases between them. This chain's CDR3 is CASSRYMEQYF. The CDR3 DNA reads as TGTGCCAGCAGCCGGTACATGGAGCAGTACTTC.

The chain links TRBV2 to TRBJ2-1, with a tentative D call TRBD2 (5 bases). CDR3 length: 15 amino acids. Germline V gene lookup returns CDR1 SNHLY and CDR2 FYNNEI. V gave up 1 base and J gave up 0 bases, with 7 bases separating them. The CDR3 here is CASSEEGSSYNEQFF. Written as DNA, the CDR3 is TGTGCCAGCAGTGAAGAAGGGAGCTCCTACAATGAGCAGTTCTTC.

This clone was detected only a few times. A read error likely explains this, since a far larger clone differs by one base. This sequence joins TRBV7-9 and TRBJ2-5; D perhaps matches TRBD1 (6 bases). The germline V gene encodes CDR1 SEHNR and CDR2 FQNEAQ (reference sequence). Trimming left V 11 bases short and J 1 base short, with 14 bases between. The CDR3 totals 13 residues. The CDR3 DNA reads as TGTGCCGGGGGCACCCGGCCCCAAGAGACCCAGTACTTC. This codes for CAGGTRPQETQYF.

This chain joins TRBV7-9 and TRBJ2-5; unclear D gene. Trimming stripped 2 bases from V and 1 base from J, with 8 bases between. CDR1 and CDR2 (germline): SEHNR, FQNEAQ (reference sequence). This CDR3 is built from 14 residues. CDR3 sequence: CASSLITSQETQYF. The CDR3 DNA reads as TGTGCCAGCAGCTTAATTACTTCCCAAGAGACCCAGTACTTC.

As for this clone: One base separates it from a far larger clone, so it is likely a read error. The V and J genes are TRBV28 and TRBJ2-7, with D possibly called TRBD1 or TRBD2 (5 bases each). The CDR3 sequence is 15 residues long. Germline V gives CDR1 MDHEN, CDR2 SYDVKM. Trimming took 5 bases from V and 3 from J, leaving 17 bases between them. The CDR3 DNA reads as TGTGCCAGCAGTCTCAGCAGGGCTAGCTACTACGAGCAGTACTTC. This translates into CASSLSRASYYEQYF.

The chain couples TRBV9 to TRBJ2-7; TRBD2 matches 7 bases. The V gene end was trimmed by 0 bases and the J gene end by 4 bases; junction bases not matched to a gene: 4. The CDR3 length is 14 residues. Germline CDR1 reads SGDLS; CDR2 reads YYNGEE. The CDR3 nucleotides are TGTGCCAGCAGCGTAGATGCTAGCGGATACGAGCAGTACTTC. Its translation: CASSVDASGYEQYF.

This clone appeared many times. This chain uses TRBV9 with TRBJ2-7; D is possibly TRBD2 (5 bases). Germline V gene data show CDR1 as SGDLS and CDR2 as YYNGEE. V was cut by 0 bases and J by 3 bases, with 10 bases left in between. The CDR3 contains 14 residues. The CDR3 coding sequence is TGTGCCAGCAGCGTAGACCAACGGGACTACGAGCAGTACTTC. Protein: CASSVDQRDYEQYF. Filled out from reference TRBV9 and TRBJ2-7, the complete variable domain reads DSGVTQTPKHLITATGQRVTLRCSPRSGDLSVYWYQQSLDQGLQFLIQYYNGEERAKGNILERFSAQQFPDLHSELNLSSLELGDSALYFCASSVDQRDYEQYFGPGTRLTVT.

V gene TRBV7-3 combines with J gene TRBJ2-1, with a weak D call TRBD2 (5 bases). V shed 0 bases and J shed 0 bases, with 6 bases lying between them. Germline CDR1 is SGHTA and CDR2 is FQGTGA. This CDR3 has 15 residues. This chain's CDR3 is CASSLTGDSYNEQFF. The CDR3 DNA is TGTGCCAGCAGCTTAACCGGGGACTCCTACAATGAGCAGTTCTTC.